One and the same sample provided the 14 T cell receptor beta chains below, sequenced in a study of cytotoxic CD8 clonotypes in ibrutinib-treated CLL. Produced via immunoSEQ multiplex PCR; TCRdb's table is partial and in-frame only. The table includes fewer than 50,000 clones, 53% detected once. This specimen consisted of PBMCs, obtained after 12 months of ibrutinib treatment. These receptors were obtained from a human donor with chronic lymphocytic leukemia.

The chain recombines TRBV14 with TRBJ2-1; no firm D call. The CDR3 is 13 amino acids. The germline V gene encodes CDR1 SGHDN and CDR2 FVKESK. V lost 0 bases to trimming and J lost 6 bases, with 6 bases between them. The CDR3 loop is CASSQEIRNEQFF. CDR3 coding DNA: TGTGCCAGCAGCCAAGAAATCCGCAATGAGCAGTTCTTC.

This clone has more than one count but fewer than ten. CDR3 in amino acids: CASSPGTVYEQYF. The CDR3 DNA sequence: TGTGCCAGCAGCCCGGGGACCGTCTACGAGCAGTACTTC. V is TRBV5-6 and J is TRBJ2-7, with D possibly being TRBD1 or TRBD2 (5 bases each). V lost 4 bases to trimming and J lost 3 bases, with 11 bases between them. The CDR3 consists of 13 residues. The germline V gene has CDR1 SGHDT and CDR2 YYEEEE.

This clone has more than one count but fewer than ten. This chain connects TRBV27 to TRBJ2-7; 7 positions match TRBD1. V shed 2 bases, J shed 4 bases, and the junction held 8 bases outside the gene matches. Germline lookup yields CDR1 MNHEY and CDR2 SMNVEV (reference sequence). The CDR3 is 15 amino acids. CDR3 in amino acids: CASSLRQGTGYEQYF. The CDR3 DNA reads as TGTGCCAGCAGTTTACGACAGGGAACAGGGTACGAGCAGTACTTC.

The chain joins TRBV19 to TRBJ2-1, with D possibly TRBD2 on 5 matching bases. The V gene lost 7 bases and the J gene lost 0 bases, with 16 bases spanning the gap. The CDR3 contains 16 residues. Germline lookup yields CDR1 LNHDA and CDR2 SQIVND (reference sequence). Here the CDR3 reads CASTPMTGSSYNEQFF. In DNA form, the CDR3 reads TGTGCCAGTACCCCCATGACGGGGAGCTCCTACAATGAGCAGTTCTTC.

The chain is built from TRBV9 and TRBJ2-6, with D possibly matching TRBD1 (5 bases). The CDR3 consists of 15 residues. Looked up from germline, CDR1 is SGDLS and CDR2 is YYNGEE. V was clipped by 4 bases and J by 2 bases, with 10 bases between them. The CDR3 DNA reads TGTGCCAGCAGCCCAGGACAAGCTGGGGCCAACGTCCTGACTTTC. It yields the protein CASSPGQAGANVLTF.

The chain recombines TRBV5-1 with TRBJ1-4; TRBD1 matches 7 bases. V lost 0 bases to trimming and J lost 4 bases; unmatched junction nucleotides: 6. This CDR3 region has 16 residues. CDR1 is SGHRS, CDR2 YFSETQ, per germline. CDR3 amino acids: CASSLVPGQINEKLFF. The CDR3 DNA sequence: TGCGCCAGCAGCTTGGTTCCGGGACAGATTAATGAAAAACTGTTTTTT.

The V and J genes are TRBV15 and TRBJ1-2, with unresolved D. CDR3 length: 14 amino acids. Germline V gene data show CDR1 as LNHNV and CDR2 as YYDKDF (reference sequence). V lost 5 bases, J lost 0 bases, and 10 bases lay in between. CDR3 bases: TGTGCCACCAGCCCTGCGCCAGCTAACTATGGCTACACCTTC. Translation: CATSPAPANYGYTF.

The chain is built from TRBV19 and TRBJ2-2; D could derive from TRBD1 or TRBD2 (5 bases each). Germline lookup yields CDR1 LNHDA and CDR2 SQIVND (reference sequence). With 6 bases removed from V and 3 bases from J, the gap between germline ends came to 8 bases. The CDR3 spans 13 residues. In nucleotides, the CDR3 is TGTGCCAGTAGGGGGGATTACACCGGGGAGCTGTTTTTT. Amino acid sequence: CASRGDYTGELFF.

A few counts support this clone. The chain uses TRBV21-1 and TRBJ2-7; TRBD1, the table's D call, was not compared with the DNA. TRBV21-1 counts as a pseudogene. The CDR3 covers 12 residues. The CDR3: CASSIQGREQYF. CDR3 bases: TGTGCCAGCAGCATACAGGGACGCGAGCAGTACTTC.

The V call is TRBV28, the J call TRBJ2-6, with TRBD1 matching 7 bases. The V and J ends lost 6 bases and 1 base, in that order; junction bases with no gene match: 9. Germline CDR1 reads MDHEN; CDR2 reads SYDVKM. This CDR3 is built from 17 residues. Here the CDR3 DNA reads TGTGCCAGCAGCCCTAGGACAGGACGGTCTGGGGCCAACGTCCTGACTTTC. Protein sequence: CASSPRTGRSGANVLTF.

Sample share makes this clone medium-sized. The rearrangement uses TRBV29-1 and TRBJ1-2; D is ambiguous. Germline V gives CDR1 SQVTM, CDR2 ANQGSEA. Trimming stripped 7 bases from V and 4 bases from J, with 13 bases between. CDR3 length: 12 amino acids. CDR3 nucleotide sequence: TGCAGCGCTGTAGAGGGTGGCTATGGCTACACCTTC. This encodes CSAVEGGYGYTF.

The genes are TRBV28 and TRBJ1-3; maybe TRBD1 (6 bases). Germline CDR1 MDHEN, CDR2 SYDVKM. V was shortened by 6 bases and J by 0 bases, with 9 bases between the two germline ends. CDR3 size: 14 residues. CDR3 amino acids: CASRQGYSGNTIYF. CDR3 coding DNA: TGTGCCAGCAGACAGGGTTACTCTGGAAACACCATATATTTT.

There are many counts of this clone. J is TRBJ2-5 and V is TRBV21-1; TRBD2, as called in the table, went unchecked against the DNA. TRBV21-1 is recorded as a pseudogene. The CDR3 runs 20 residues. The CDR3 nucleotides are TGTGCCAGCAGCACTCCCTGGGGGGGACTAGCGGGAGGGCCCGGGGAGACCCAGTACTTC. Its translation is CASSTPWGGLAGGPGETQYF.

This CDR3 reads CRTGDYGYTF. DNA for the CDR3: TGCAGAACAGGGGACTATGGCTACACCTTC. The chain is built from TRBV20-1 and TRBJ1-2, with TRBD1 matching over 7 bases. The CDR3 extends over 10 amino acids. Germline values: CDR1 DFQATT, CDR2 SNEGSKA (reference sequence).